This paragraph reports one T cell receptor beta chain. Its target is unknown. The sample originates from a study of graft-versus-host responses after intestinal transplantation. Study conclusions and caveats: Some patients had graft-donor T cell macrochimerism. In their allografts, the ratios of graft-versus-host to host-versus-graft T cell clones were high.

Some clones are missing from TCRdb's copy, which holds only in-frame ones; the method was immunoSEQ multiplex PCR. Altogether over 45,000 clones are present, 85% to 95% being singletons, with the ten largest covering 5% to 6.5%. V was cut by 0 bases and J by 9 bases, with 12 bases left in between. Looked up from germline, CDR1 is MGHRA and CDR2 is YSYEKL. The CDR3 is made up of 13 amino acids. The gene calls are TRBV4-1 and TRBJ2-7; unclear D gene. Specimen: PBMCs, collected 750 to 850 days after a first intestinal transplant, on the day of a second. This receptor was identified in a human patient who received an intestinal transplant, so some T cells may come from the graft donor. CDR3 sequence reads: CASSQDEGLGQYF. The CDR3 DNA reads TGCGCCAGCAGCCAAGATGAAGGGCTGGGGCAGTACTTC.